Given below is one T cell receptor (beta chain) in context. The PCR employed 60 Vbeta primers together with 13 Jbeta primers. The table came from immunoSEQ multiplex PCR; TCRdb's copy has only in-frame clones and leaves some out. The sample carries 150,000 to 200,000 clones, approximately 75% recorded once. V lost 4 bases, J lost 2 bases, and 13 bases lay in between. The CDR3 is made up of 14 amino acids. Germline assignment: CDR1 SQVTM and CDR2 ANQGSEA. The sample comes from a study of cytomegalovirus exposure and HLA in healthy donors. This sequence was found in a girl aged 5-17 years in good health and CMV-seronegative. V is TRBV29-1 and J is TRBJ2-3; possible D gene TRBD1, 6 bases. Sequencing was performed on PBMCs. The CDR3 coding sequence is TGCAGCGTTGTAGGTCAGGGGCACACAGATACGCAGTATTTT. It specifies CSVVGQGHTDTQYF.